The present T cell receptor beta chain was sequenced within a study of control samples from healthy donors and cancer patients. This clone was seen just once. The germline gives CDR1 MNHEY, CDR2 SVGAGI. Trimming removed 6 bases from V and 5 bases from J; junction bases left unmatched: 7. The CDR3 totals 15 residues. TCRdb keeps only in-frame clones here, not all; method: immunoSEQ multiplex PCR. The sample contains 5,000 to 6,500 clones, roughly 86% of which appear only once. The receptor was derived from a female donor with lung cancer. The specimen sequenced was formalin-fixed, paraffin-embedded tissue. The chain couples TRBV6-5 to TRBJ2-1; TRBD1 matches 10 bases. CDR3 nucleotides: TGTGCCAGCAGGGACAGGGGGGGACCCAACAATGAGCAGTTCTTC. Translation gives CASRDRGGPNNEQFF.